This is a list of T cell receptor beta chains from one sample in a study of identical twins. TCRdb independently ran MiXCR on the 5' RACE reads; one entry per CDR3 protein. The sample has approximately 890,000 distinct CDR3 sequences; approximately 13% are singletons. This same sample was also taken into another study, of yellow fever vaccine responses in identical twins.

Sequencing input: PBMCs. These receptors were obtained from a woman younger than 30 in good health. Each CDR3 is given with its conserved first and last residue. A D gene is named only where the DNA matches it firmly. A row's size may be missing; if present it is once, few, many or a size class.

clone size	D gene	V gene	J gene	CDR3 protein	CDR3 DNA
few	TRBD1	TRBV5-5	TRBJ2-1	CASSLLGQGNNEQFF	TGTGCCAGCAGCTTGCTGGGACAGGGGAACAATGAGCAGTTCTTC
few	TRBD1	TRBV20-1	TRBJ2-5	CSATSTGTGRGETQYF	TGCAGTGCTACGTCAACCGGGACAGGGCGAGGGGAGACCCAGTACTTC
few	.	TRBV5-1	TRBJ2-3	CASSSLSSAQYF	TGCGCCAGCAGCAGTTTATCGTCGGCGCAGTATTTT
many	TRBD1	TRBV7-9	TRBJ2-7	CASSYRDSPYEQYF	TGTGCCAGCAGCTACCGGGACAGTCCCTACGAGCAGTACTTC
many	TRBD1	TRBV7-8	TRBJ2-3	CASSLATGSDTQYF	TGTGCCAGCAGCTTGGCGACAGGGTCAGATACGCAGTATTTT
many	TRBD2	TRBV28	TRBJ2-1	CASSPVAGWSYNEQFF	TGTGCCAGCAGTCCGGTAGCGGGGTGGTCCTACAATGAGCAGTTCTTC
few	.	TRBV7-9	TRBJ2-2	CASSPEGVYNTGELFF	TGTGCCAGCAGCCCCGAGGGGGTATACAACACCGGGGAGCTGTTTTTT
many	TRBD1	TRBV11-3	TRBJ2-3	CASSSGTGSRTDTQYF	TGTGCCAGCAGCTCCGGGACAGGGTCGAGGACAGATACGCAGTATTTT
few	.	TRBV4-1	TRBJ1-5	CASSQRQESNQPQHF	TGCGCCAGCAGCCAAAGACAGGAGAGCAATCAGCCCCAGCATTTT
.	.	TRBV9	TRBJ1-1	CASSVGGRGGTEAFF	TGTGCCAGCAGCGTAGGGGGTAGGGGTGGCACTGAAGCTTTCTTT
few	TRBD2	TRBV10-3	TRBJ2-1	CAISVGTSGYNEQFF	TGTGCCATCAGTGTAGGGACTAGCGGATACAATGAGCAGTTCTTC
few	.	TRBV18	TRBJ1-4	CASSLSLNEKLFF	TGTGCCAGCTCACTTTCGCTTAATGAAAAACTGTTTTTT
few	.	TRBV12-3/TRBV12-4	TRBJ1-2	CASSFRRTNYGYTF	TGTGCCAGCAGTTTCCGTCGGACTAACTATGGCTACACCTTC
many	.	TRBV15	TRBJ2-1	CATSSGTSTYNEQFF	TGTGCCACCAGCAGTGGCACGTCCACCTACAATGAGCAGTTCTTC
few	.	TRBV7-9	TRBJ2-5	CASSFTADGETQYF	TGTGCCAGCAGCTTTACGGCGGACGGGGAGACCCAGTACTTC
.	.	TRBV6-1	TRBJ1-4	CASSEARGSWEKLFF	TGTGCCAGCAGTGAAGCAAGGGGTAGTTGGGAAAAACTGTTTTTT
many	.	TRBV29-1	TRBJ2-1	CSAQGYRAIFNEQFF	TGCAGCGCCCAGGGGTATAGGGCGATCTTCAATGAGCAGTTCTTC
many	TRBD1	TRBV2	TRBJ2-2	CADRDRVTGELFF	TGTGCCGACCGGGACAGGGTCACCGGGGAGCTGTTTTTT
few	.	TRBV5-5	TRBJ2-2	CASSLVGQRNTGELFF	TGTGCCAGCAGCTTGGTCGGACAGCGTAACACCGGGGAGCTGTTTTTT
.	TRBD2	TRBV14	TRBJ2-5	CASSQSSREPQETQYF	TGTGCCAGCAGCCAAAGCTCGCGGGAGCCTCAAGAGACCCAGTACTTC
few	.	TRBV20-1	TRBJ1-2	CSASARPGNYGYTF	TGCAGTGCTAGTGCCCGGCCGGGGAACTATGGCTACACCTTC
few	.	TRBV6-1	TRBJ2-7	CASRSESEQYF	TGTGCCAGCAGATCAGAAAGCGAGCAGTACTTC
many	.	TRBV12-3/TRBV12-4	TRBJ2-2	CASTYLGTANTGELFF	TGTGCCAGCACCTACCTCGGGACTGCGAACACCGGGGAGCTGTTTTTT
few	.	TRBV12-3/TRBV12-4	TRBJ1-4	CASSLDSGEKLFF	TGTGCCAGCAGTTTGGACAGCGGGGAAAAACTGTTTTTT
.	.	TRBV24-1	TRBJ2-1	CATGGTHSYNEQFF	TGTGCCACCGGCGGAACTCACTCCTACAATGAGCAGTTCTTC
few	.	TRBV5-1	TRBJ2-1	CASSPLWGDEQFF	TGCGCCAGCAGCCCCCTGTGGGGTGATGAGCAGTTCTTC
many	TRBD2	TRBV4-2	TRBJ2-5	CASSQETSGGAETQYF	TGTGCCAGCAGCCAAGAGACTAGCGGGGGGGCAGAGACCCAGTACTTC
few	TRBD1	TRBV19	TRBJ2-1	CASSIPPDRGLYNEQFF	TGTGCCAGTAGTATCCCCCCGGACAGGGGGTTGTACAATGAGCAGTTCTTC
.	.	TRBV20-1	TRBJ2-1	CSARVWGVVNGEQFF	TGCAGTGCTAGAGTCTGGGGGGTGGTAAACGGTGAGCAGTTCTTC
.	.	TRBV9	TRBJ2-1	CASSVPGTGVRNEQFF	TGTGCCAGCAGCGTCCCCGGGACGGGGGTGAGGAATGAGCAGTTCTTC
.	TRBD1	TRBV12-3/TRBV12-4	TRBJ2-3	CASSFRATGNTDTQYF	TGTGCCAGCAGTTTTAGGGCGACAGGGAACACAGATACGCAGTATTTT
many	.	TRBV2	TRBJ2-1	CASRQEHSSYNEQFF	TGTGCCAGCCGCCAAGAACACAGCTCCTACAATGAGCAGTTCTTC
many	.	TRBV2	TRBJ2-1	CASSKGFYNEQFF	TGTGCCAGCAGTAAGGGATTCTACAATGAGCAGTTCTTC
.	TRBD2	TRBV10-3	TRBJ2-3	CAIGLAGAPDTQYF	TGTGCCATCGGATTAGCGGGAGCCCCAGATACGCAGTATTTT
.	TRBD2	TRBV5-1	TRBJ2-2	CASSLAPLAGGTIHTGELFF	TGCGCCAGCAGCTTGGCCCCACTAGCGGGAGGAACGATACACACCGGGGAGCTGTTTTTT
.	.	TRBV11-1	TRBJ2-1	CASSLARWSLARDNEQFF	TGTGCCAGCAGCTTAGCGAGGTGGAGTCTAGCGAGAGACAATGAGCAGTTCTTC
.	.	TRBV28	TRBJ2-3	CAIYTDTQYF	TGTGCCATCTACACAGATACGCAGTATTTT
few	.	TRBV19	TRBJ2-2	CASTLGASNTGELFF	TGTGCCAGTACCCTGGGCGCTTCGAACACCGGGGAGCTGTTTTTT
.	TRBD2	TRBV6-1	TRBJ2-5	CASRPRIAGGETQYF	TGTGCCAGCAGGCCCCGGATAGCGGGCGGAGAGACCCAGTACTTC
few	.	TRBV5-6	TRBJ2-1	CASSLALGFKDNEQFF	TGTGCCAGCAGCTTGGCCCTGGGGTTCAAAGACAATGAGCAGTTCTTC
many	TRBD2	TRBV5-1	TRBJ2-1	CASSLGMLRGFYNEQFF	TGCGCCAGCAGCTTGGGGATGTTGCGGGGGTTCTACAATGAGCAGTTCTTC
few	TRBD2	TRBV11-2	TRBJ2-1	CASSFFSGGAYNEQFF	TGTGCCAGCAGCTTTTTTAGCGGGGGGGCCTACAATGAGCAGTTCTTC
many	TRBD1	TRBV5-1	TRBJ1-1	CASSRLQGAATEAFF	TGCGCCAGCAGTCGTCTACAGGGGGCGGCCACTGAAGCTTTCTTT
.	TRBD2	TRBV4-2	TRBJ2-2	CASTLLAGLNTGELFF	TGTGCCAGCACCCTTCTAGCGGGGCTGAACACCGGGGAGCTGTTTTTT
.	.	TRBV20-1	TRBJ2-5	CSAPFWVAETQYF	TGCAGTGCTCCCTTTTGGGTCGCCGAGACCCAGTACTTC
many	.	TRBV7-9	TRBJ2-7	CASSLMSTSYEQYF	TGTGCCAGCAGCTTAATGAGTACTTCCTACGAGCAGTACTTC
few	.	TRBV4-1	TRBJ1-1	CASSQVRTVVMNTEAFF	TGCGCCAGCAGCCAAGTACGGACAGTAGTCATGAACACTGAAGCTTTCTTT
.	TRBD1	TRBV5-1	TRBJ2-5	CASSRSPSAGGGETQYF	TGCGCCAGCAGCAGATCCCCATCGGCAGGGGGTGGGGAGACCCAGTACTTC
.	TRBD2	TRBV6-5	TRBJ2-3	CASSYLMTSDTQYF	TGTGCCAGCAGTTACTTAATGACTAGCGATACGCAGTATTTT
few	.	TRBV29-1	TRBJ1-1	CSVSRGTEAFF	TGCAGCGTCTCCCGTGGCACTGAAGCTTTCTTT
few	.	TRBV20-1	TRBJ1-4	CSARFPDSNEKLFF	TGCAGTGCTAGATTTCCAGACTCGAATGAAAAACTGTTTTTT
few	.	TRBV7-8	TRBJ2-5	CASSYRATIQETQYF	TGTGCCAGCAGCTACCGGGCCACGATCCAAGAGACCCAGTACTTC
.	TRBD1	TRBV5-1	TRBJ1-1	CASTRDSTGTEAFF	TGCGCCAGCACCCGGGACAGCACAGGCACTGAAGCTTTCTTT
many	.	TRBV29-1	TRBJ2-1	CSGQGRVGDYNEQFF	TGCAGCGGGCAGGGAAGGGTGGGAGACTACAATGAGCAGTTCTTC
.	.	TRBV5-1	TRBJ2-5	CASSLDERYSGETQYF	TGCGCCAGCAGCTTAGATGAGCGGTATTCGGGAGAGACCCAGTACTTC
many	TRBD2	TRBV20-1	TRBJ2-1	CSARDREREGFNEQFF	TGCAGTGCTAGAGATAGGGAGCGGGAGGGCTTCAATGAGCAGTTCTTC
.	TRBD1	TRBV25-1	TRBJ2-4	CASSAGQGNIAKNIQYF	TGTGCCAGCAGTGCGGGACAGGGGAACATAGCCAAAAACATTCAGTACTTC